These 24 T cell receptor beta chains were sequenced from one sample in a study of patients and donors after allogeneic stem cell transplantation. TCRdb reprocessed the RT-PCR reads with MiXCR, giving one entry per CDR3 protein. The data hold fewer than 25,000 distinct CDR3 sequences, with 25% to 35% observed a single time. The sample comprised blood, either unsorted or a sorted T cell fraction (not recorded which). All receptors derive from a human donor who was either an allogeneic HSCT recipient or a stem cell or donor lymphocyte infusion donor (not recorded which). It is not recorded whose cells these are; they may come from a transplant donor.

A word on this clonotype: One base away lies a much larger clone, so this may be a sequencing read error. In DNA, the CDR3 is TGTGCCAGCAGCCCCCGGACAGACTACAATGAGCAGTTCTTC. Protein sequence: CASSPRTDYNEQFF. The V and J genes are TRBV7-9 and TRBJ2-1; TRBD1 might be the D (6 bases). CDR1 is SEHNR, CDR2 FQNEAQ, per germline (reference sequence). This CDR3 spans 14 amino acids. V was trimmed by 5 bases and J by 3 bases, leaving 11 bases between them.

This clonotype was observed many times. This chain connects TRBV6-5 to TRBJ2-2; 10 nucleotides line up with TRBD2. V lost 9 bases and J lost 5; bases outside the gene matches: 6. In germline, CDR1 is MNHEY, CDR2 SVGAGI. The CDR3 has 14 amino acids. The CDR3 loop reads CASLAGEGTGELFF. CDR3 in DNA: TGTGCCAGTCTAGCGGGGGAAGGGACCGGGGAGCTGTTTTTT.

The rearrangement links TRBV24-1 to TRBJ1-2; 7 bases fit TRBD1. Germline values: CDR1 KGHDR, CDR2 SFDVKD. The CDR3 runs 13 residues. J gave up 2 bases and V 4 bases, and 0 bases lay outside the gene matches. CDR3 sequence (DNA): TGTGCCACCAGTGACAGGGGGAACTATGGCTACACCTTC. Protein sequence: CATSDRGNYGYTF.

For this clonotype: One junction end disagrees with the germline gene, perhaps due to a read error. This sequence joins TRBV7-2 and TRBJ2-3; D gene unclear. Looked up from germline, CDR1 is SGHTA and CDR2 is FQGNSA. The CDR3 consists of 14 residues. CDR3: CASSSLSGTDTRYF. In nucleotides, the CDR3 is TGTGCCAGCAGCTCCCTCTCGGGCACAGATACGCGGTATTTT.

This clonotype was seen a few times. V usage is TRBV20-1 and J usage is TRBJ1-2; D ambiguous. The V end was cut by 7 bases, the J end by 4 bases, with 7 bases between. The CDR3 sequence is 10 residues long. Germline CDR1 reads DFQATT; CDR2 reads SNEGSKA (reference sequence). The CDR3 sequence is CSGNLYGYTF. The CDR3 nucleotides are TGCAGTGGAAACCTCTATGGCTACACCTTC.

In this sample, this clonotype turned up a few times. This chain uses TRBV5-1 with TRBJ1-6, with D unresolved. The CDR3 runs to 17 residues. Trimming removed 0 bases from V and 0 bases from J, with 10 bases in between. Germline V gene data show CDR1 as SGHRS and CDR2 as YFSETQ. For the CDR3, the DNA is TGCGCCAGCAGCTTGGTGGGCAGGAGCTCCTATAATTCACCCCTCCACTTT. Translated: CASSLVGRSSYNSPLHF.

The chain recombines TRBV10-3 with TRBJ1-1; D remains unclear. This CDR3 region has 16 residues. The ends were cut back, 6 bases at V and 1 base at J, with 18 bases in the middle. CDR1 is ENHRY, CDR2 SYGVKD, per germline. The CDR3 loop reads CAISTSFFRANTEAFF. CDR3 DNA: TGTGCCATCAGCACCTCATTCTTTAGAGCGAACACTGAAGCTTTCTTT.

This clonotype was recorded a few times. The chain links TRBV9 to TRBJ2-2; D call uncertain. The V gene's germline CDR1 is SGDLS and CDR2 YYNGEE. The CDR3 extends over 12 amino acids. Trimming removed 0 bases at V and 8 bases at J, with 5 bases between. The CDR3 is CASSVETGELFF. The CDR3 DNA follows: TGTGCCAGCAGCGTAGAAACGGGGGAGCTGTTTTTT. Combining the CDR3 with reference TRBV9 and TRBJ2-2 gives the whole variable domain DSGVTQTPKHLITATGQRVTLRCSPRSGDLSVYWYQQSLDQGLQFLIQYYNGEERAKGNILERFSAQQFPDLHSELNLSSLELGDSALYFCASSVETGELFFGEGSRLTVL.

The sample holds a few counts of this clonotype. V and J are TRBV29-1 and TRBJ2-1; TRBD2 is a possible D gene (7 bases). CDR1 and CDR2 from the germline V gene are SQVTM and ANQGSEA. Trimming stripped 5 bases from V and 7 bases from J, with 15 bases between. The CDR3 totals 13 residues. The DNA of the CDR3 is TGCAGCGTTCTGGCGGGGGCCCCGAATGAGCAGTTCTTC. Its protein is CSVLAGAPNEQFF.

V and J are TRBV4-3 and TRBJ2-2; 9 nucleotides line up with TRBD2. Germline loops: CDR1 LGHNA, CDR2 YSLEER. J was trimmed by 2 bases and V by 6 bases; bases with no gene match: 7. The CDR3 is 16 amino acids. The CDR3 DNA reads TGCGCCAGCAGTCCCAGCGGGGGGCCCAACACCGGGGAGCTGTTTTTT. It is translated as CASSPSGGPNTGELFF.

The CDR3 DNA follows: TGTGCCATCAGTCCACGAGGAGGGGGGGCCGGTGAGCAGTTCTTC. It translates to CAISPRGGGAGEQFF. The V gene is TRBV10-3, the J gene TRBJ2-1, with D possibly matching TRBD2 (7 bases). This CDR3 region has 15 residues. V was clipped by 5 bases and J by 9 bases, with 20 bases between them. The germline V gene has CDR1 ENHRY and CDR2 SYGVKD.

This chain uses TRBV6-2 or TRBV6-3 with TRBJ2-1, with 14 positions matching TRBD2. The germline V gene has CDR1 MNHEY and CDR2 SVGEGT. J gave up 6 bases and V 1 base, and 8 bases lay outside the gene matches. The CDR3 covers 18 residues. CDR3 residues: CASSYYRLAGGPGNEQFF. The CDR3, as DNA: TGTGCCAGCAGTTACTACAGACTAGCGGGGGGGCCGGGCAATGAGCAGTTCTTC.

J is TRBJ1-2 and V is TRBV5-4; D uncertain. Trimming stripped 2 bases from V and 4 bases from J, with 9 bases between. The CDR3 runs to 13 residues. Germline values: CDR1 SGHNT, CDR2 YYREEE (reference sequence). The CDR3 coding sequence is TGTGCCAGCAGCTTAAAGGGTGTCTATGGCTACACCTTC. Translated: CASSLKGVYGYTF.

There are a few counts of this clonotype. V and J are TRBV9 and TRBJ1-3; unclear D gene. Trimming removed 0 bases at V and 4 bases at J, with 5 bases between. From germline, CDR1 is SGDLS and CDR2 YYNGEE. The CDR3 covers 13 residues. The CDR3 coding sequence is TGTGCCAGCAGCGTAGGAGGGGGAAACACCATATATTTT. This encodes CASSVGGGNTIYF.

Ten or more counts support this clonotype. The chain is built from TRBV24-1 and TRBJ1-2; tentative D call: TRBD1 (6 bases). Trimming left V 6 bases short and J 8 bases short, with 15 bases between. This CDR3 has 13 residues. Per germline, CDR1 KGHDR and CDR2 SFDVKD. The CDR3 loop reads CATSRGRGGGYTF. DNA for the CDR3: TGTGCCACCAGTCGGGGCAGGGGAGGCGGCTACACCTTC.

The chain recombines TRBV28 with TRBJ1-4, with no clear D. This CDR3 contains 14 residues. Looked up from germline, CDR1 is MDHEN and CDR2 is SYDVKM. The V end was cut by 2 bases, the J end by 8 bases, with 12 bases between. The CDR3 loop reads CASSLLLTGEKLFF. The CDR3 DNA sequence: TGTGCCAGCAGTTTACTGCTTACTGGGGAAAAACTGTTTTTT.

The chain is built from TRBV5-1 and TRBJ1-2; D uncertain. CDR1 and CDR2 from the germline V gene are SGHRS and YFSETQ. This CDR3 comprises 14 residues. Trimming left V 4 bases short and J 0 bases short, with 10 bases between. This CDR3 reads CASSLAGSNYGYTF. DNA of the CDR3: TGCGCCAGCAGCCTAGCAGGCTCTAACTATGGCTACACCTTC. Full variable domain (rest looked up from reference TRBV5-1 and TRBJ1-2): KAGVTQTPRYLIKTRGQQVTLSCSPISGHRSVSWYQQTPGQGLQFLFEYFSETQRNKGNFPGRFSGRQFSNSRSEMNVSTLELGDSALYLCASSLAGSNYGYTFGSGTRLTVV.

J is TRBJ2-7 and V is TRBV5-1, with D possibly matching TRBD2 (6 bases). Trimming removed 1 base from V and 3 bases from J, with 14 bases in between. This CDR3 has 15 amino acids. CDR1 is SGHRS and CDR2 is YFSETQ in the germline V gene. Written as DNA, the CDR3 is TGCGCCAGCAGCTTGCAGGGAGGTGGACTCTACGAGCAGTACGTC. This gives the protein CASSLQGGGLYEQYV.

This CDR3 reads CSARDLGKGNQPQHF. In DNA, the CDR3 is TGCAGTGCTAGAGATTTGGGGAAAGGCAATCAGCCCCAGCATTTT. The chain uses TRBV20-1 and TRBJ1-5, with no clear D. V lost 0 bases and J lost 2, with 11 bases in between. The CDR3 runs to 15 residues. Germline assignment: CDR1 DFQATT and CDR2 SNEGSKA (reference sequence).

The V gene is TRBV5-1, the J gene TRBJ1-5, with D possibly matching TRBD1 (6 bases). The germline V gene has CDR1 SGHRS and CDR2 YFSETQ. This CDR3 has 15 residues. V lost 2 bases, J lost 0 bases, and 9 bases lay in between. The CDR3 DNA follows: TGCGCCAGCAGCTTAACAGGGAATAGCAATCAGCCCCAGCATTTT. This encodes CASSLTGNSNQPQHF.

This clonotype has only a few counts. The chain carries TRBV7-6 and TRBJ1-6; D call uncertain. The CDR3 runs to 17 residues. Trimming pared 1 base from V and 5 bases from J, leaving 15 bases between. CDR1 SGHVS and CDR2 FNYEAQ come from the germline V gene. The CDR3 DNA reads as TGTGCCAGCAGCTTAGGCTTTAAGGGAGGGAATAATTCACCCCTCCACTTT. It yields the protein CASSLGFKGGNNSPLHF.

Details on this clonotype: A much larger clone lies one base from this, so it may be a read error. This rearrangement joins TRBV20-1 to TRBJ1-4; 7 bases line up with TRBD1. CDR1 is DFQATT, CDR2 SNEGSKA, per germline (reference sequence). The ends lost 2 bases at V and 7 bases at J; junction bases unmatched: 13. The CDR3 covers 16 residues. CDR3 protein: CSARLVGGQWTEKLFF. CDR3 DNA sequence: TGCAGTGCTAGATTAGTGGGGGGACAGTGGACTGAAAAACTGTTTTTT.

The chain joins TRBV5-1 to TRBJ2-4; D is unclear. There are 14 residues in the CDR3. Trimming took off 0 bases at V and 8 bases at J, with 12 bases between the two ends. Germline CDR1 and CDR2: SGHRS and YFSETQ. CDR3 region: CASSLDGPADIQYF. In DNA form, the CDR3 reads TGCGCCAGCAGCTTGGACGGCCCTGCCGACATTCAGTACTTC.

This chain connects TRBV20-1 to TRBJ1-2; D gene uncertain. The germline V gene has CDR1 DFQATT and CDR2 SNEGSKA (reference sequence). This CDR3 region has 13 residues. V lost 3 bases, J lost 0 bases, and 8 bases lay in between. CDR3 amino acids: CSASPLPNYGYTF. CDR3 in DNA: TGCAGTGCTAGTCCCCTACCTAACTATGGCTACACCTTC.